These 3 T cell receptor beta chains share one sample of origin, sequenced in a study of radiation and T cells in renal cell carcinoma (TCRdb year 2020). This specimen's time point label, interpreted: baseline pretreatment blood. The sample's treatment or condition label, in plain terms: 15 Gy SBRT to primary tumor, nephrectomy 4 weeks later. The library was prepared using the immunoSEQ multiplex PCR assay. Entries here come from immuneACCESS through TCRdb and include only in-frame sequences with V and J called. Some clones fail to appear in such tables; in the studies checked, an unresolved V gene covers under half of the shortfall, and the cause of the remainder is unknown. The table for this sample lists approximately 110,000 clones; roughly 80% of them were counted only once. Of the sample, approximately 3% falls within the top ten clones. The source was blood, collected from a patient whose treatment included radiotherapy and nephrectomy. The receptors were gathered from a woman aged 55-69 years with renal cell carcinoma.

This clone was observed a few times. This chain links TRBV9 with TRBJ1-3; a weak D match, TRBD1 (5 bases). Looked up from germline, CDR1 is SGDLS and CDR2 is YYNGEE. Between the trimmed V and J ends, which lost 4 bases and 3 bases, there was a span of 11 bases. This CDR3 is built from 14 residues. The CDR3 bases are TGTGCCAGCAGCAATGGGGGGGATGGAAACACCATATATTTT. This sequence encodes CASSNGGDGNTIYF.

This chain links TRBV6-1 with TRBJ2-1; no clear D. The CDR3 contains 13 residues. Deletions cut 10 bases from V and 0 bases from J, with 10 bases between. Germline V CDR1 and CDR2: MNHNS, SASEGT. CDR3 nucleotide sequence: TGTGCCACCTCCCTTGGCTCCTACAATGAGCAGTTCTTC. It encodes CATSLGSYNEQFF.

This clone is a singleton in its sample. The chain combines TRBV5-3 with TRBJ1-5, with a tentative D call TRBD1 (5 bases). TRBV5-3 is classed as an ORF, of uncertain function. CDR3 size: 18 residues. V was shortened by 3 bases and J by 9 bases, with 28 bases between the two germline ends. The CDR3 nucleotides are TGTGCCAGAAGCTCCAGGGAGGAGGTCATGAAGGTCGTCAGGCCCCAGCATTTT. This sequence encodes CARSSREEVMKVVRPQHF.